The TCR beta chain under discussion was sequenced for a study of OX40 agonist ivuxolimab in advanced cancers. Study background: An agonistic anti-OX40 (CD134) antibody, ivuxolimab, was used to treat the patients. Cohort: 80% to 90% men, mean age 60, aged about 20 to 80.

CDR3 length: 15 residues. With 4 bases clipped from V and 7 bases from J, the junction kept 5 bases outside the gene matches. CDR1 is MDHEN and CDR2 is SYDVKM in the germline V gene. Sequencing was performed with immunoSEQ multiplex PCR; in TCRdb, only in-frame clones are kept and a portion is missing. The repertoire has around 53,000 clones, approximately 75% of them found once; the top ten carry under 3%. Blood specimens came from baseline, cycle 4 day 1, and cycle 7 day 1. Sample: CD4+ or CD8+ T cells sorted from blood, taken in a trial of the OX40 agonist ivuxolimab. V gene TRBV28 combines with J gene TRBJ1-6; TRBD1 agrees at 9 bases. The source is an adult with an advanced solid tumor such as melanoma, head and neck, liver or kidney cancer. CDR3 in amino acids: CASSSSGTGNSPLHF. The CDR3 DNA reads TGTGCCAGCAGTTCTTCTGGGACAGGGAATTCACCCCTCCACTTT. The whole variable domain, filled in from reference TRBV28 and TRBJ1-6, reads DVKVTQSSRYLVKRTGEKVFLECVQDMDHENMFWYRQDPGLGLRLIYFSYDVKMKEKGDIPEGYSVSREKKERFSLILESASTNQTSMYLCASSSSGTGNSPLHFGNGTRLTVT.